A selection of T cell receptor beta chains follows, all from one sample in a study of blood T cell repertoires in COVID-19. Assay used: immunoSEQ multiplex PCR; TCRdb lists only in-frame clones, some missing. Among some 110,000 clones listed, around 87% were seen once. Sequenced material: peripheral blood. Receptors originate from a human donor in a cohort sampled during active COVID-19. CDR3s include the opening cysteine and the closing phenylalanine or tryptophan. A D gene is named only where the DNA matches it firmly. A row's size may be missing; if present it is once, few, many or a size class.

v_call	j_call	clone_size	d_call	cdr3_aa	cdr3_nt
TRBV11-3	TRBJ2-2	.	TRBD2	CASSLESGRAPTGELFF	TGTGCCAGCAGCTTAGAGAGCGGGAGGGCCCCCACCGGGGAGCTGTTTTTT
TRBV7-3	TRBJ2-3	.	.	CASSPNAPNTDTQYF	TGTGCCAGCAGCCCAAATGCCCCTAACACAGATACGCAGTATTTT
TRBV27	TRBJ1-1	.	.	CASSSILGGMNTEAFF	TGTGCCAGCAGTTCCATCCTTGGGGGCATGAACACTGAAGCTTTCTTT
TRBV19	TRBJ2-7	.	TRBD1	CASIQPDRGPLSSYEQYF	TGTGCCAGTATTCAACCGGACAGGGGTCCCCTGAGCTCCTACGAGCAGTACTTC
TRBV2	TRBJ1-2	few	TRBD1	CASSSLGQAGWGYTF	TGTGCCAGCAGTTCCCTCGGACAGGCTGGATGGGGCTACACCTTC
TRBV7-9	TRBJ1-4	.	TRBD1	CASSLPKQGASEKLFF	TGTGCCAGCAGCTTGCCCAAACAGGGGGCGAGTGAAAAACTGTTTTTT
TRBV2	TRBJ2-7	once	.	CASRGSRYEQYF	TGTGCCAGCAGAGGATCCAGGTACGAGCAGTACTTC
TRBV3-1/TRBV3-2	TRBJ1-5	.	.	CASSMEGQPQHF	TGTGCCAGCAGCATGGAGGGGCAGCCCCAGCATTTT
TRBV25-1	TRBJ1-2	.	.	CASSEYNNGLRGYTF	TGTGCCAGCAGTGAATATAATAACGGACTCCGTGGCTACACCTTC
TRBV12-3/TRBV12-4	TRBJ2-1	.	.	CASSRYSYNEQFF	TGTGCCAGCAGTCGCTACTCCTACAATGAGCAGTTCTTC
TRBV3-1/TRBV3-2	TRBJ1-3	.	.	CASSLPQASPSGNTIYF	TGTGCCAGCAGCCTACCCCAGGCCTCTCCCTCTGGAAACACCATATATTTT
TRBV19	TRBJ2-1	.	TRBD2	CASSKTSGSYNEQFF	TGTGCCAGTAGCAAAACTAGCGGTTCCTACAATGAGCAGTTCTTC
TRBV11-2	TRBJ2-3	.	TRBD2	CASSFPLAGASTDTQYF	TGTGCCAGCAGCTTTCCATTAGCGGGAGCGAGCACAGATACGCAGTATTTT
TRBV11-2	TRBJ2-1	.	TRBD2	CASSLIRRRGGWNEQFF	TGTGCCAGCAGCTTAATACGTAGGCGGGGGGGCTGGAATGAGCAGTTCTTC